This T cell receptor beta chain appears in the sequencing data of a study of T cells after yellow fever vaccination. The study made its TCR cDNA through 5'RACE template switching. That step introduced a universal primer site along with UMIs. TCRdb ran MiXCR on the 5' RACE reads and lists one entry per CDR3 protein. The table includes 230,000 or so distinct CDR3 sequences, roughly 3.5% detected once. The table lists this clonotype with many counts. What it binds is unknown. Deletions cut 2 bases from V and 5 bases from J, with 21 bases between. The germline CDR1 and CDR2 sequences are MNHNY and SVGAGI (reference sequence). CDR3 length: 17 amino acids. General study findings and limits: Reappearance after the booster was seen for most primary-vaccination clones, at more than 95% CD4 and 80% to 90% CD8. The secondary response showed a weaker magnitude and a faster peak, day 5 versus 15. The CD4 and CD8 compartments had a small share of their clonotypes in common.

This clonotype was sampled from a man between 18 and 35 years old who received the YFV17D yellow fever vaccine. The sample consisted of PBMCs, taken 15 days after the yellow fever booster vaccination. This chain links TRBV6-6 with TRBJ1-1, with a tentative D call TRBD1 (6 bases). The CDR3 sequence is CASSYGPAGGLGTEAFF. Here the CDR3 DNA reads TGTGCCAGCAGTTACGGCCCCGCTGGGGGCCTAGGAACTGAAGCTTTCTTT.